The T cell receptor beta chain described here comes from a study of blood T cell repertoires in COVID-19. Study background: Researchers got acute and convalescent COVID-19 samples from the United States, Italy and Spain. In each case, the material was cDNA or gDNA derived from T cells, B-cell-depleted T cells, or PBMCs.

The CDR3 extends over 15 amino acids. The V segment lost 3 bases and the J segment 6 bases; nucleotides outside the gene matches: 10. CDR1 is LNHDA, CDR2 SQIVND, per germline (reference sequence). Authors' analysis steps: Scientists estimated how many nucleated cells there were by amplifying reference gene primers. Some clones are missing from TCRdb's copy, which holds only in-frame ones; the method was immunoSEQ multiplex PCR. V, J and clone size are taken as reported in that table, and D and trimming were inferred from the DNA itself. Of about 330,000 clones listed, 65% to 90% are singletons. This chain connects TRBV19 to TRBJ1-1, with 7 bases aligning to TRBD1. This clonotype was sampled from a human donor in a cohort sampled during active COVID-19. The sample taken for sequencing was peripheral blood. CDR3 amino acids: CASSISTGRRAEAFF. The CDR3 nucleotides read TGTGCCAGTAGTATCTCGACAGGGCGCAGGGCTGAAGCTTTCTTT.